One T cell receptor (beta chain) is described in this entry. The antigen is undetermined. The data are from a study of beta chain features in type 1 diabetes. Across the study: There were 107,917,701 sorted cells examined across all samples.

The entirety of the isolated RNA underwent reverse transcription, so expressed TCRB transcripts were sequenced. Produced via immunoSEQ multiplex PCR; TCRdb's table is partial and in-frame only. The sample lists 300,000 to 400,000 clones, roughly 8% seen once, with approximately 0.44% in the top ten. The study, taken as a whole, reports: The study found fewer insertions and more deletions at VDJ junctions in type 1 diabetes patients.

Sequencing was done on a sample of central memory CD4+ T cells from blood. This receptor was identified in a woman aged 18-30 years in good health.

For the CDR3, the DNA is TGCGCCAGCAGCGGCCACGGGACAAGTTCCACCGGGGAGCTGTTTTTT. Amino acid sequence: CASSGHGTSSTGELFF. This sequence joins TRBV10-2 and TRBJ2-2; possible D gene TRBD1, 6 bases. In germline, CDR1 is WSHSY, CDR2 SAAADI. The length of the CDR3 is 16 residues. V was clipped by 6 bases and J by 4 bases, with 18 bases between them.